This TCR beta chain came from a study of cytomegalovirus exposure and HLA in healthy donors. This clone was observed once. The antigen remains undetermined. Using immunoSEQ multiplex PCR, the repertoire was profiled, and TCRdb retains in-frame clones only, with some absent. The table includes fewer than 200,000 clones, roughly 90% detected once. General study points: The authors listed 164 TCR beta chains as cytomegalovirus-associated. Most TCR sequences were uncommon, yet certain public TCRs appeared in many donors.

This TCR was sampled from a young woman in good health and CMV-seronegative. The source material was PBMCs.

This CDR3 reads CASSLSGGNYEQYF. The CDR3 nucleotides read TGTGCCAGCAGCTTATCGGGGGGGAACTACGAGCAGTACTTC. J is TRBJ2-7 and V is TRBV7-2; TRBD2 aligns across 8 bases. The germline CDR1 and CDR2 sequences are SGHTA and FQGNSA. The CDR3 consists of 14 residues. With 2 bases clipped from V and 3 bases from J, the junction kept 3 bases outside the gene matches.